This TCR beta chain was captured in a study of blood T cell repertoires in COVID-19. Overall study context: Donors in the United States, Italy and Spain gave samples during acute or convalescent COVID-19. Sample material is recorded as cDNA or gDNA derived from T cells, B-cell-depleted T cells, or PBMCs.

The authors' processing: How many nucleated cells were present was estimated from reference gene primer amplification. Data came from immunoSEQ multiplex PCR; TCRdb stores just in-frame clones and leaves some out. V and J calls and clone size are those listed in that table; D and trimming were worked out from the DNA. Seen here are more than 150,000 clones, approximately 88% observed once, and the top ten hold around 14%. V gave up 2 bases and J gave up 4 bases; unmatched junction bases: 12. The CDR3 sequence is 18 residues long. Germline V gene data show CDR1 as KGHSH and CDR2 as LQKENI. V is TRBV18 and J is TRBJ2-3, with 10 bases aligning to TRBD2. The sequenced material came from peripheral blood. The TCR comes from a man in his late teens or twenties with active or convalescent COVID-19. CDR3 nucleotides: TGTGCCAGCTCACCAATAGGGCCTCGAGCGGGAGGGGCAGATACGCAGTATTTT. It yields the protein CASSPIGPRAGGADTQYF.